This T cell receptor beta chain appears in the sequencing data of a study of T cells in Graves' hyperthyroidism and ophthalmopathy. Study results and limitations: Through a model of 13 V-J features, ophthalmopathy was separated from stable hyperthyroidism.

In its sample, this clonotype was seen a few times. No antigen is known for it. Amplified regions were TCR beta CDR3 sequences from RNA transcripts. HTBI primers drove first-round RT-PCR of the TCR CDR3. TCRdb recomputed calls from the multiplex PCR reads with MiXCR, one row per CDR3 protein. Of about 840,000 distinct CDR3 sequences in the sample, 35% to 45% are singletons; the top ten hold 8.9%. CDR1 is MGHRA, CDR2 YSYEKL, per germline. The length of the CDR3 is 13 residues. V lost 5 bases to trimming and J lost 5 bases, with 10 bases between them. V is TRBV4-1 and J is TRBJ1-5; D perhaps matches TRBD1 (6 bases). Sequenced material: blood. The TCR sequence derives from a man aged 18 to 35 with Graves' hyperthyroidism. The CDR3 nucleotides are TGCGCCAGCAGCGAGGACAGCTATCAGCCCCAGCATTTT. As protein: CASSEDSYQPQHF.